The source of this TCR beta chain is a study of shared clonotypes between healthy human individuals. This clone was seen a few times. Germline CDR1 reads MDHEN; CDR2 reads SYDVKM. The length of the CDR3 is 14 residues. Germline trimming cut 5 bases from V and 6 bases from J; bases unmatched to any gene: 2. Terminally differentiated effector memory CD45RA+ cells were left out of the naive CD8 fraction, which was CD45RO-negative and positively selected for CCR7. Only in-frame clones appear in the TCRdb table, and some are missing; sequencing was by immunoSEQ multiplex PCR. This sample has around 2.1 million clones, with about 93% found just once.

This TCR came from a man aged 18 to 30 in good health. Some clones in this sample may be carry-over from other donors' samples. The rearrangement joins TRBV28 to TRBJ1-5; TRBD1 agrees at 12 bases. Material for sequencing was naive CD8+ T cells from PBMCs. The CDR3 DNA is TGTGCCAGCAGTGGGACAGGGGGCACTCAGCCCCAGCATTTT. As protein: CASSGTGGTQPQHF.